Here is one TCR beta chain with its context. Its antigen is currently unknown. Produced via immunoSEQ multiplex PCR; TCRdb's table is partial and in-frame only. The sample lists roughly 3,000 clones, 39% occurring once. Unmatched junction bases numbered 5, after V lost 5 bases and J lost 3 bases. Germline CDR1 LNHDA, CDR2 SQIVND (reference sequence). The CDR3 runs to 16 residues. The sample is drawn from a study of CXCR4 blockade with PD-1 therapy in pancreatic cancer. General study findings and limits: Without paired alpha-beta data, shared specificity of dominant clones is unconfirmed. Clone frequency correlated with its number of distinct nucleotide rearrangements. Tumors were clonally expanded, mean around 0.14 versus 0.05 in healthy blood.

No neoadjuvant therapy was given before resection to the patients supplying these archived tumor blocks. The chain is built from TRBV19 and TRBJ2-1; TRBD2 agrees at 12 bases. The sequence was collected from a human donor with pancreatic ductal adenocarcinoma. The sequencing sample was made of tumor tissue. CDR3 amino acids: CASSGLAGSFYNEQFF. In nucleotides, the CDR3 is TGTGCCAGTAGTGGACTAGCGGGGTCCTTCTACAATGAGCAGTTCTTC.